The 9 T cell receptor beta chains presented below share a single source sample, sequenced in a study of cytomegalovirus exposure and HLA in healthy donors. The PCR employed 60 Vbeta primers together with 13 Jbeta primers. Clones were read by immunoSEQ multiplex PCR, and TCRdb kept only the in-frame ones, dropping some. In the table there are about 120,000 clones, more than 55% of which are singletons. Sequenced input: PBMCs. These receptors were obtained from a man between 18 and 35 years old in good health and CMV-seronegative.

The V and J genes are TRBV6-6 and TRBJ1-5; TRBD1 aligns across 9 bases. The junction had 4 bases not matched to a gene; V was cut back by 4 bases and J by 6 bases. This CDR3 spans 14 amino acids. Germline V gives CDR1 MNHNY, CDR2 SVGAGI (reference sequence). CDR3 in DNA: TGTGCCAGCAGTTCTGGGACAGGGCTTCAGCCCCAGCATTTT. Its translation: CASSSGTGLQPQHF.

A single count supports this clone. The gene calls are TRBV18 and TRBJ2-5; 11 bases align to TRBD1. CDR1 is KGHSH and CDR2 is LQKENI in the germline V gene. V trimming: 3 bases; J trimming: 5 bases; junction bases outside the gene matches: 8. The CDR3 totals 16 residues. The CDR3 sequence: CASSPRTGGAGETQYF. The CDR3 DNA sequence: TGTGCCAGCTCACCGCGGACAGGGGGCGCGGGGGAGACCCAGTACTTC.

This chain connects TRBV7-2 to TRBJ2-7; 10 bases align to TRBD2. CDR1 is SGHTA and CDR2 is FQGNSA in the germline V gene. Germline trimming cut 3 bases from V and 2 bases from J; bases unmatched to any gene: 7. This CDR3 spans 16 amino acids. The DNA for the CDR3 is TGTGCCAGCAGCTTCCTAACTAGCGGGGATACCTACGAGCAGTACTTC. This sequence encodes CASSFLTSGDTYEQYF.

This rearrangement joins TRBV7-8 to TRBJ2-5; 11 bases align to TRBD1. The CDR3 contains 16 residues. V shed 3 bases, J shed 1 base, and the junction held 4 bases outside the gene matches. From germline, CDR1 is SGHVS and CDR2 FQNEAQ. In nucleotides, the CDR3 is TGTGCCAGCAGCTTTTCCGGGACAGGGGGCCAAGAGACCCAGTACTTC. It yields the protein CASSFSGTGGQETQYF.

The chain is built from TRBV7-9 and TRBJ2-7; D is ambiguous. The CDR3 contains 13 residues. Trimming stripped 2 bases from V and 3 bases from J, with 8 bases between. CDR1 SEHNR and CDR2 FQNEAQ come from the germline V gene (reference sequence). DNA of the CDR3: TGTGCCAGCAGCTTACATAGTGTCTACGAGCAGTACTTC. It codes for CASSLHSVYEQYF.

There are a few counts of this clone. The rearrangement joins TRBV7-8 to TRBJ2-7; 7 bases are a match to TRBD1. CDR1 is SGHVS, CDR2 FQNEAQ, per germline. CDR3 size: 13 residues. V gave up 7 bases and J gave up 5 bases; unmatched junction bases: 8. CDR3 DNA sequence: TGTGCCAGCATCTCACAGGGGCGGAACGAGCAGTACTTC. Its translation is CASISQGRNEQYF. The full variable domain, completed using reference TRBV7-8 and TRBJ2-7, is GAGVSQSPRYKVAKRGQDVALRCDPISGHVSLFWYQQALGQGPEFLTYFQNEAQLDKSGLPSDRFFAERPEGSVSTLKIQRTQQEDSAVYLCASISQGRNEQYFGPGTRLTVT.

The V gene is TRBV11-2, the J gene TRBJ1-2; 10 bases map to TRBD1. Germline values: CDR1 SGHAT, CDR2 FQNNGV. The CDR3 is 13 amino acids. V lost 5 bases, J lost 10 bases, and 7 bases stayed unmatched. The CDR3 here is CASSPGGTGVYTF. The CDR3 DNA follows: TGTGCCAGCAGCCCAGGGGGGACAGGGGTCTACACCTTC.

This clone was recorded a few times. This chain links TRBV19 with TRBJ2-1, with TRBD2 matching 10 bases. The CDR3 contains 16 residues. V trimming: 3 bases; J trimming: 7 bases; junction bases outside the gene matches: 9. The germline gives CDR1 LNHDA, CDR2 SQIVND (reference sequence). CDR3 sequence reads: CASSIWLAGAGNEQFF. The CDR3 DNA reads TGTGCCAGTAGTATCTGGCTAGCGGGGGCTGGTAATGAGCAGTTCTTC. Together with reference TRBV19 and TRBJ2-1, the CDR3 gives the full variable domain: DGGITQSPKYLFRKEGQNVTLSCEQNLNHDAMYWYRQDPGQGLRLIYYSQIVNDFQKGDIAEGYSVSREKKESFPLTVTSAQKNPTAFYLCASSIWLAGAGNEQFFGPGTRLTVL.

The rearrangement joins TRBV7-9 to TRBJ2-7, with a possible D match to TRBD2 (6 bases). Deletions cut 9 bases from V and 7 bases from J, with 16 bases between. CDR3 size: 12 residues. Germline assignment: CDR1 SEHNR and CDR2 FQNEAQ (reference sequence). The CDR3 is CARTREVEEQYF. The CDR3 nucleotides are TGTGCCAGGACTAGGGAGGTAGAAGAGCAGTACTTC.